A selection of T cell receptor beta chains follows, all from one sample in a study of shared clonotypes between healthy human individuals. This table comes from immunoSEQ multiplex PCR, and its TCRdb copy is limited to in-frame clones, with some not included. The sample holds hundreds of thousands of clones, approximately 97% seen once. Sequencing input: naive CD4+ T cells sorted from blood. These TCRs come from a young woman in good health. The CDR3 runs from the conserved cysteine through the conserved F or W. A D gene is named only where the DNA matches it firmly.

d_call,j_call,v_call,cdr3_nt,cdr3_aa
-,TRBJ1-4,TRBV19,TGTGCCAGTAGTCCGGGTCTTTTGTGGAATGAAAAACTGTTTTTT,CASSPGLLWNEKLFF
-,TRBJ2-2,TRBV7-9,TGTGCCCCCCATCACAGTACCACCGGGGAGCTGTTTTTT,CAPHHSTTGELFF
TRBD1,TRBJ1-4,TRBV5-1,TGCGCCAGCAGCTCAGGACAGGGTGTTGAAAAACTGTTTTTT,CASSSGQGVEKLFF
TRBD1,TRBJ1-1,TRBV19,TGTGCCAGTAGTATCCGGACAGGACGATACGGTGAAGCTTTCTTT,CASSIRTGRYGEAFF
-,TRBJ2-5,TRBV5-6,TGTGCCAGCAGCCGACAAGAGACCCAGTACTTC,CASSRQETQYF
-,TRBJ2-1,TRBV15,TGTGCCACCTCCCCCCCGGGACATAAATACAATGAGCAGTTCTTC,CATSPPGHKYNEQFF
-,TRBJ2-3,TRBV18,TGTGCCAGCTCACCCGGATTTGAGTATTTT,CASSPGFEYF
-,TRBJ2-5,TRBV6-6,TGTGCCAGCAGTTACTCCCCCTTGCATCTCCAAGAGACCCAGTACTTC,CASSYSPLHLQETQYF
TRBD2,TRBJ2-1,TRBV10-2,TGCGCCAGCAGTGTCGTTAGCGGGAGCAGGGCTGAGCAGTTCTTC,CASSVVSGSRAEQFF
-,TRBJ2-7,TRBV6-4,TGTGCCCGCATTAGCGGACCCTCCTACGAGCAGTACTTC,CARISGPSYEQYF
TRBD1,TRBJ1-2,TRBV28,TGTGCCAGTTCTTTACAGGGGGCAGGGGGCTACACCTTC,CASSLQGAGGYTF